The rows below give T cell receptor beta chains drawn from one sample of a study of response to subunit inactivated influenza vaccine. One entry per CDR3 protein results from TCRdb running MiXCR on the RT-PCR reads. The repertoire has roughly 650,000 distinct CDR3 sequences, around 15% of them found once; the top ten carry around 7.6%. Material: PBMCs from blood, obtained around two weeks before vaccination. The receptors stem from a man aged 45-65 years who received an inactivated influenza vaccine. Each CDR3 is given with its conserved first and last residue. Each record gives: J gene, D gene, clone size, V gene, CDR3 DNA, CDR3 protein. A D gene is named only where the DNA matches it firmly. Expanded clones are given a class, and other clones once, few, many or no size at all.

j_gene: TRBJ2-2; d_gene: NA; abundance: NA; v_gene: TRBV15; CDR3nt: TGTGCCACCAGCAAAGAGACCGGGGAGCTGTTTTTT; CDR3aa: CATSKETGELFF
j_gene: TRBJ2-5; d_gene: NA; abundance: once; v_gene: TRBV25-1; CDR3nt: TGTGCCAGCAGTGGGGGACGGTCTCCCCAAGAGACCCAGTACTTC; CDR3aa: CASSGGRSPQETQYF
j_gene: TRBJ2-7; d_gene: NA; abundance: many; v_gene: TRBV7-2; CDR3nt: TGTGCCAGCAGCTTAGAAGAAAACTCCTACGAGCAGTACTTC; CDR3aa: CASSLEENSYEQYF
j_gene: TRBJ1-3; d_gene: NA; abundance: many; v_gene: TRBV29-1; CDR3nt: TGCAGCGTTGTGGTTTTCGGAAACACCATATATTTT; CDR3aa: CSVVVFGNTIYF
j_gene: TRBJ2-7; d_gene: TRBD2; abundance: many; v_gene: TRBV29-1; CDR3nt: TGCAGCGTTGAGGAGGGGACTAGCGAGAATTACTACGAGCAGTACTTC; CDR3aa: CSVEEGTSENYYEQYF
j_gene: TRBJ2-7; d_gene: TRBD2; abundance: few; v_gene: TRBV20-1; CDR3nt: TGCAGTGCACCCTTCAGCGGGAGGGGCTTCGAGCAGTACTTC; CDR3aa: CSAPFSGRGFEQYF
j_gene: TRBJ1-1; d_gene: TRBD1; abundance: NA; v_gene: TRBV10-3; CDR3nt: TGTGCCATCAGTCAATCGGGACAGCCGAACACTGAAGCTTTCTTT; CDR3aa: CAISQSGQPNTEAFF
j_gene: TRBJ2-7; d_gene: NA; abundance: NA; v_gene: TRBV28; CDR3nt: TGTGCCAGCAGGACATTCGGGGGCGAGCAGTACTTC; CDR3aa: CASRTFGGEQYF
j_gene: TRBJ2-1; d_gene: NA; abundance: NA; v_gene: TRBV11-2; CDR3nt: TGTGCCAGCAGGTATGGAGGCCCGAGCTCCTACAATGAGCAGTTCTTC; CDR3aa: CASRYGGPSSYNEQFF
j_gene: TRBJ2-2; d_gene: NA; abundance: few; v_gene: TRBV7-2; CDR3nt: TGTGCCAGCACCAAGGGGGTTACCGGGGAGCTGTTTTTT; CDR3aa: CASTKGVTGELFF
j_gene: TRBJ1-4; d_gene: NA; abundance: NA; v_gene: TRBV20-1; CDR3nt: TGCAGTGCTAGAGGGCTCCCTTACCCCGAAAAACTGTTTTTT; CDR3aa: CSARGLPYPEKLFF
j_gene: TRBJ2-1; d_gene: TRBD1; abundance: NA; v_gene: TRBV6-1; CDR3nt: TGTGCCAGCAGGGGACAGGGGGCTGGTGGTGAGCGGTTCTTC; CDR3aa: CASRGQGAGGERFF
j_gene: TRBJ2-5; d_gene: NA; abundance: many; v_gene: TRBV29-1; CDR3nt: TGCAGCGTTGAAGATGCGCGGGCCGCCGTGGTAGAGACCCAGTACTTC; CDR3aa: CSVEDARAAVVETQYF
j_gene: TRBJ2-3; d_gene: NA; abundance: NA; v_gene: TRBV7-3; CDR3nt: TGTGCCAGCAGCTTGCTAGGCCGTCCGAGCACAGATACGCAGTATTTT; CDR3aa: CASSLLGRPSTDTQYF
j_gene: TRBJ1-6; d_gene: NA; abundance: NA; v_gene: TRBV25-1; CDR3nt: TGTGCCAGCAGTGAATCGCCAGGATTAACCCTCCACTTT; CDR3aa: CASSESPGLTLHF
j_gene: TRBJ2-7; d_gene: NA; abundance: NA; v_gene: TRBV12-3/TRBV12-4; CDR3nt: TGTGCCAGCAGTTTGGTACAGGAGTACGAGCAGTACTTC; CDR3aa: CASSLVQEYEQYF
j_gene: TRBJ2-7; d_gene: TRBD1; abundance: few; v_gene: TRBV10-3; CDR3nt: TGTGCCATCAGTGTCGGGACAGGGGGCCTTTTCAACTCCTACGAGCAGTACTTC; CDR3aa: CAISVGTGGLFNSYEQYF
j_gene: TRBJ1-5; d_gene: TRBD1; abundance: NA; v_gene: TRBV20-1; CDR3nt: TGCAGTGCTAGACCGGACAGGGGATCAAGCAATCAGCCCCAGCATTTT; CDR3aa: CSARPDRGSSNQPQHF
j_gene: TRBJ2-7; d_gene: NA; abundance: few; v_gene: TRBV20-1; CDR3nt: TGCAGTGCTAGGGGGGACCACTACTACGAGCAGTACTTC; CDR3aa: CSARGDHYYEQYF
j_gene: TRBJ2-1; d_gene: TRBD1; abundance: few; v_gene: TRBV7-9; CDR3nt: TGTGCCAGCAGCACATGGGACAGGGATAAGAATGAGCAGTTCTTC; CDR3aa: CASSTWDRDKNEQFF
j_gene: TRBJ2-2; d_gene: TRBD2; abundance: NA; v_gene: TRBV7-2; CDR3nt: TGTGCCAGCAGCCCCCAAGCGGGAGCCACCGGGGAGCTGTTTTTT; CDR3aa: CASSPQAGATGELFF
j_gene: TRBJ2-7; d_gene: TRBD2; abundance: few; v_gene: TRBV7-6; CDR3nt: TGTGCCAGCAGCCAGCGGGGCCATCACTACGAGCAGTACTTC; CDR3aa: CASSQRGHHYEQYF
j_gene: TRBJ2-3; d_gene: NA; abundance: NA; v_gene: TRBV4-1; CDR3nt: TGCGCCAGCAGCCAAACTAGCCCCCCAGGCACAGATACGCAGTATTTT; CDR3aa: CASSQTSPPGTDTQYF
j_gene: TRBJ2-3; d_gene: TRBD2; abundance: many; v_gene: TRBV5-1; CDR3nt: TGCGCCAGCAATAGCGGGAGCACAGATACGCAGTATTTT; CDR3aa: CASNSGSTDTQYF
j_gene: TRBJ2-1; d_gene: NA; abundance: NA; v_gene: TRBV13; CDR3nt: TGTGCCAGCAGCTTAGGTATGGTGGAACAGTTCTTC; CDR3aa: CASSLGMVEQFF
j_gene: TRBJ2-3; d_gene: TRBD2; abundance: many; v_gene: TRBV29-1; CDR3nt: TGCAGCGTGGACGGACTAGCGGGAAACACAGATACGCAGTATTTT; CDR3aa: CSVDGLAGNTDTQYF
j_gene: TRBJ1-1; d_gene: TRBD1; abundance: NA; v_gene: TRBV7-2; CDR3nt: TGTGCCAGCAGCCCCCAGACAGGGCGGAGCACTGAAGCTTTCTTT; CDR3aa: CASSPQTGRSTEAFF
j_gene: TRBJ2-7; d_gene: TRBD1; abundance: NA; v_gene: TRBV3-1; CDR3nt: TGTGCCAGCAGCCAAGGGGACAGAGGACCGTACGAGCAGTACTTC; CDR3aa: CASSQGDRGPYEQYF
j_gene: TRBJ1-6; d_gene: TRBD1; abundance: NA; v_gene: TRBV6-1; CDR3nt: TGTGCCACCAGCGGAGGGACCGGGACAGGGAGTTCACCCCTCCACTTT; CDR3aa: CATSGGTGTGSSPLHF
j_gene: TRBJ2-3; d_gene: NA; abundance: NA; v_gene: TRBV10-3; CDR3nt: TGTGCCATCAGTGATGGGGCAGATACGCAGTATTTT; CDR3aa: CAISDGADTQYF
j_gene: TRBJ2-5; d_gene: NA; abundance: few; v_gene: TRBV29-1; CDR3nt: TGCAGCGTTGGAGGGGTCCAAGAGACCCAGTACTTC; CDR3aa: CSVGGVQETQYF
j_gene: TRBJ2-5; d_gene: NA; abundance: NA; v_gene: TRBV5-1; CDR3nt: TGCGCCAGCAGCTCGCTCCGGGGCATTCAAGAGACCCAGTACTTC; CDR3aa: CASSSLRGIQETQYF
j_gene: TRBJ1-2; d_gene: NA; abundance: NA; v_gene: TRBV20-1; CDR3nt: TGCAGTGCTAGAGATCCAAAAGGGTCTCATGGCTACACCTTC; CDR3aa: CSARDPKGSHGYTF
j_gene: TRBJ1-1; d_gene: TRBD1; abundance: few; v_gene: TRBV29-1; CDR3nt: TGCAGCGTTGGGGGAAGGGGACAGACTAAGAACACTGAAGCTTTCTTT; CDR3aa: CSVGGRGQTKNTEAFF
j_gene: TRBJ1-1; d_gene: NA; abundance: NA; v_gene: TRBV6-2/TRBV6-3; CDR3nt: TGTGCCAGCAGCCTGGGGGCGCTGAGTGAAGCTTTCTTT; CDR3aa: CASSLGALSEAFF
j_gene: TRBJ2-7; d_gene: TRBD1; abundance: few; v_gene: TRBV6-2/TRBV6-3; CDR3nt: TGTGCCAGCACTCTAACCGGGACAGTCTCCTACGAGCAGTACTTC; CDR3aa: CASTLTGTVSYEQYF
j_gene: TRBJ2-2; d_gene: NA; abundance: NA; v_gene: TRBV12-3/TRBV12-4; CDR3nt: TGTGCCAGCACGGTGGACAGCCTGAACACCGGGGAGCTGTTTTTT; CDR3aa: CASTVDSLNTGELFF
j_gene: TRBJ2-3; d_gene: NA; abundance: few; v_gene: TRBV20-1; CDR3nt: TGCAGTGCTAGAGCAAACCTACTAGGGGGGGATACGCAGTATTTT; CDR3aa: CSARANLLGGDTQYF
j_gene: TRBJ1-3; d_gene: NA; abundance: few; v_gene: TRBV5-4; CDR3nt: TGTGCCAGCAGCTCCGAAGCAGGCTCTGGAAACACCATATATTTT; CDR3aa: CASSSEAGSGNTIYF
j_gene: TRBJ1-4; d_gene: NA; abundance: few; v_gene: TRBV29-1; CDR3nt: TGCAGCGTTGATTTGCGGGGGCATGAAAAACTGTTTTTT; CDR3aa: CSVDLRGHEKLFF
j_gene: TRBJ2-1; d_gene: TRBD1; abundance: NA; v_gene: TRBV4-2; CDR3nt: TGTGCCAGCAGCCAAGAGGGGACAGGGAACTCCTACAATGAGCAGTTCTTC; CDR3aa: CASSQEGTGNSYNEQFF
j_gene: TRBJ2-2; d_gene: TRBD1; abundance: few; v_gene: TRBV5-1; CDR3nt: TGCGCCAGCAGCGCTTCGGGACAGGGGAACACCGGGGAGCTGTTTTTT; CDR3aa: CASSASGQGNTGELFF
j_gene: TRBJ2-2; d_gene: NA; abundance: NA; v_gene: TRBV5-1; CDR3nt: TGCGCCAGCAGCTTGTCCGCCGGTCGGGAGCTGTTTTTT; CDR3aa: CASSLSAGRELFF
j_gene: TRBJ2-7; d_gene: NA; abundance: few; v_gene: TRBV7-6; CDR3nt: TGTGCCAGCAGCTTAGAAGTGGCGAGCTCCTACGAGCAGTACTTC; CDR3aa: CASSLEVASSYEQYF
j_gene: TRBJ2-7; d_gene: NA; abundance: few; v_gene: TRBV29-1; CDR3nt: TGCAGCGTCTCGACGGGGTTCGACGAGCAGTACTTC; CDR3aa: CSVSTGFDEQYF
j_gene: TRBJ2-7; d_gene: NA; abundance: NA; v_gene: TRBV28; CDR3nt: TGTGCCAGCAGTTTCTCTGGGGGCTCCGAGCAGTACTTC; CDR3aa: CASSFSGGSEQYF